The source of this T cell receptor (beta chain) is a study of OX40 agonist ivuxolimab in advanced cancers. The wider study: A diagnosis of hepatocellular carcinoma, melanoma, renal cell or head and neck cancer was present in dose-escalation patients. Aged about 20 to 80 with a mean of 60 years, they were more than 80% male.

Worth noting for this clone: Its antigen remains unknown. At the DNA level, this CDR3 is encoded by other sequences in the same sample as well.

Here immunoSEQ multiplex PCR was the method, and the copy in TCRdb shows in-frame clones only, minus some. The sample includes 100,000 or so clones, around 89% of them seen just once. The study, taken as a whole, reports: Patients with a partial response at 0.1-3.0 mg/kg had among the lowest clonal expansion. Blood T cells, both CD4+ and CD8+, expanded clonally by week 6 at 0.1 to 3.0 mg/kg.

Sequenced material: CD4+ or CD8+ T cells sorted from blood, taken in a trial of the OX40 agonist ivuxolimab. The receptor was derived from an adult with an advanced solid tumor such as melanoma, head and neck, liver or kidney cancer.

The CDR3 sequence: CASSLRDGYTF. The CDR3 DNA is TGTGCCAGCAGTTTAAGGGATGGCTACACCTTC. The chain employs TRBV28 and TRBJ1-2; no firm D call. The CDR3 loop spans 11 amino acids. Germline lookup yields CDR1 MDHEN and CDR2 SYDVKM. Trimming took 2 bases from V and 6 from J, leaving 4 bases between them.